The next 25 T cell receptor beta chains were all read from a single sample in a study of cytomegalovirus exposure and HLA in healthy donors (dated by TCRdb to 2016 to 2017). Receptors were amplified or captured by the immunoSEQ multiplex PCR assay. A mixture of 60 forward primers for TCR Vbeta segments and 13 reverse primers for TCR Jbeta segments was used in the multiplex PCR. TCRdb limited this immuneACCESS table to in-frame rearrangements with V and J called. A share of clones is missing; checked studies link under half to unresolved V genes, and the rest is unexplained. The sample has fewer than 200,000 clones on record, less than 90% of them singletons. The top ten clones comprise 0.2% to 0.3% of the sample. Sequences were obtained from PBMCs. These receptor sequences come from a girl less than two years old in good health and CMV-seronegative.

The chain uses TRBV18 and TRBJ2-7; the match to TRBD1 covers 7 bases. The germline CDR1 and CDR2 sequences are KGHSH and LQKENI. This CDR3 spans 15 amino acids. J lost 2 bases, V lost 3 bases, and 7 bases had no gene match. DNA for the CDR3: TGTGCCAGCTCACCGTTACAGGGGCTCCCCTACGAGCAGTACTTC. Translating it yields CASSPLQGLPYEQYF.

The rearrangement joins TRBV14 to TRBJ2-1; 10 nucleotides match TRBD2. This CDR3 is built from 15 residues. Germline values: CDR1 SGHDN, CDR2 FVKESK. The ends lost 0 bases at V and 6 bases at J; junction bases unmatched: 2. CDR3 region: CASSQDRLAGNEQFF. The CDR3 DNA sequence: TGTGCCAGCAGCCAAGACAGACTAGCGGGCAATGAGCAGTTCTTC.

The rearrangement uses TRBV18 and TRBJ1-5; the D gene is possibly TRBD1 (5 bases). The CDR3 covers 14 residues. In germline, CDR1 is KGHSH, CDR2 LQKENI. V lost 1 base and J 5 bases, leaving 9 bases between the germline ends. CDR3 sequence (DNA): TGTGCCAGCTCACCACAAGAAGGGGATCAGCCCCAGCATTTT. It codes for CASSPQEGDQPQHF.

The rearrangement links TRBV5-1 to TRBJ2-2; D gene unclear. V lost 3 bases and J lost 3, with 12 bases in between. The CDR3 is made up of 15 amino acids. CDR1 and CDR2 (germline): SGHRS, YFSETQ. This CDR3 reads CASSYIGSDTGELFF. The CDR3 bases are TGCGCCAGCAGCTATATCGGCAGCGACACCGGGGAGCTGTTTTTT. The full variable domain, in which reference TRBV5-1 and TRBJ2-2 provide the parts outside the CDR3, is KAGVTQTPRYLIKTRGQQVTLSCSPISGHRSVSWYQQTPGQGLQFLFEYFSETQRNKGNFPGRFSGRQFSNSRSEMNVSTLELGDSALYLCASSYIGSDTGELFFGEGSRLTVL.

This clone was counted a single time. The chain joins TRBV27 to TRBJ2-1; 11 bases line up with TRBD2. This CDR3 region has 15 residues. After removal of 6 bases from V and 9 bases from J, the junction contained 10 bases not matched to a gene. Germline CDR1 MNHEY, CDR2 SMNVEV (reference sequence). The CDR3 protein is CASRGLAGGLGEQFF. CDR3 coding DNA: TGTGCCAGCAGAGGGCTAGCGGGGGGACTTGGTGAGCAGTTCTTC.

V gene TRBV12-5 combines with J gene TRBJ2-7; a possible D gene is TRBD2 (7 bases). The length of the CDR3 is 12 residues. The germline V gene has CDR1 LGHNT and CDR2 FRNRAP. V was shortened by 3 bases and J by 6 bases, with 9 bases between the two germline ends. CDR3 sequence reads: CASGLGGGEQYF. CDR3 nucleotide sequence: TGTGCTAGTGGTTTAGGGGGGGGCGAGCAGTACTTC.

CDR3 sequence reads: CASSEIRADTGELFF. DNA for the CDR3: TGTGCCAGCAGTGAAATCAGGGCCGACACCGGGGAGCTGTTTTTT. This sequence joins TRBV6-1 and TRBJ2-2, with a weak D call TRBD1 (5 bases). Germline V gives CDR1 MNHNS, CDR2 SASEGT. This CDR3 is 15 amino acids long. V was trimmed by 2 bases and J by 3 bases, leaving 10 bases between them.

The V call is TRBV5-1, the J call TRBJ1-1; D might be TRBD1 (5 bases). The CDR3 is made up of 13 amino acids. V was shortened by 4 bases and J by 4 bases, with 11 bases between the two germline ends. Germline V gene data show CDR1 as SGHRS and CDR2 as YFSETQ. In DNA, the CDR3 is TGCGCCAGCAGCACAGGACGGAGCACTGAAGCTTTCTTT. It specifies CASSTGRSTEAFF.

The chain combines TRBV5-1 with TRBJ2-5; 7 nucleotides match TRBD1. The J call may be faulty, since TRBJ2-7 better matches the DNA end. The CDR3 runs to 14 residues. CDR1 is SGHRS and CDR2 is YFSETQ in the germline V gene. As DNA, the CDR3 is TGCGCCAGCAGCTTGGAAGGGACAGCCAACGAGCAGTACTTC. It codes for CASSLEGTANEQYF.

The chain combines TRBV10-2 with TRBJ1-2; no firm D call. The V end lost 8 bases, the J end lost 8 bases, and 18 bases lay between the germline ends. The CDR3 totals 13 residues. Germline V lookup: CDR1 WSHSY, CDR2 SAAADI. The CDR3 nucleotides read TGCGCCAGCGACGTGGCTGGTGAGAGGGGCTACACCTTC. Protein product: CASDVAGERGYTF.

This clone was detected a few times. The rearrangement joins TRBV4-3 to TRBJ2-3; D is uncertain. Germline V gene data show CDR1 as LGHNA and CDR2 as YSLEER. The CDR3 loop spans 14 amino acids. With 0 bases removed from V and 2 bases from J, the gap between germline ends came to 6 bases. The CDR3, as DNA: TGCGCCAGCAGCCAAGACGGAGTCACAGATACGCAGTATTTT. This translates into CASSQDGVTDTQYF.

V usage is TRBV4-1 and J usage is TRBJ1-2, with 12 bases that match TRBD1. V shed 4 bases and J 2 bases; nucleotides not matched to a gene: 5. The CDR3 has 16 amino acids. The germline CDR1 and CDR2 sequences are MGHRA and YSYEKL. The CDR3 protein is CASSRGGQGANYGYTF. CDR3 bases: TGCGCCAGCAGCCGAGGGGGACAGGGGGCAAACTATGGCTACACCTTC.

The J gene is TRBJ1-5, the V gene TRBV27, with D perhaps TRBD1 (6 bases). This CDR3 comprises 15 residues. Trimming removed 3 bases at V and 0 bases at J, with 9 bases between. Germline lookup yields CDR1 MNHEY and CDR2 SMNVEV (reference sequence). CDR3 residues: CASSLTGHSNQPQHF. Here the CDR3 DNA reads TGTGCCAGCAGTTTGACAGGCCATAGCAATCAGCCCCAGCATTTT.

J is TRBJ1-2 and V is TRBV9; D is uncertain. Trimming removed 3 bases from V and 8 bases from J, with 14 bases in between. CDR1 is SGDLS, CDR2 YYNGEE, per germline. The CDR3 has 13 amino acids. CDR3 amino acids: CASSDTGRRGYTF. The CDR3 nucleotides are TGTGCCAGCAGCGACACGGGTCGGAGGGGCTACACCTTC.

The V and J genes are TRBV11-2 and TRBJ2-6; no definite D call. The germline V and J ends were trimmed by 5 bases and 0 bases, with 14 bases remaining between them. Germline CDR1 and CDR2: SGHAT and FQNNGV. The CDR3 extends over 17 amino acids. CDR3 bases: TGTGCCAGCAGCGCGGCGCATGGAGTCTCTGGGGCCAACGTCCTGACTTTC. It encodes CASSAAHGVSGANVLTF.

This clone has only one observation. V and J are TRBV4-1 and TRBJ2-1; D might be TRBD2 (6 bases). V was trimmed by 2 bases and J by 4 bases, leaving 27 bases between them. CDR1 and CDR2 from the germline V gene are MGHRA and YSYEKL. The length of the CDR3 is 20 residues. The CDR3 sequence is CASSQLGPPFGSGGYNEQFF. In nucleotides, the CDR3 is TGCGCCAGCAGCCAATTAGGTCCCCCGTTTGGTAGCGGCGGATACAATGAGCAGTTCTTC.

The chain carries TRBV2 and TRBJ2-7; 9 bases agree with TRBD2. This CDR3 is 10 amino acids long. V was clipped by 5 bases and J by 11 bases; unmatched bases: 1. CDR1 and CDR2 from the germline V gene are SNHLY and FYNNEI. This CDR3 is CASSLAGKYF. DNA of the CDR3: TGTGCCAGCAGTCTAGCGGGGAAGTACTTC.

This sequence joins TRBV7-3 and TRBJ2-1; TRBD2 matches at 9 bases. Germline trimming cut 2 bases from V and 7 bases from J; bases unmatched to any gene: 3. Germline loops: CDR1 SGHTA, CDR2 FQGTGA. The CDR3 is 14 amino acids. This chain's CDR3 is CASSLAGGPNEQFF. The CDR3, as DNA: TGTGCCAGCAGCTTAGCGGGGGGGCCAAATGAGCAGTTCTTC.

The chain links TRBV7-3 to TRBJ2-1, with a weak D call TRBD2 (5 bases). Germline V lookup: CDR1 SGHTA, CDR2 FQGTGA. CDR3 length: 14 residues. Trimming removed 3 bases at V and 3 bases at J, with 9 bases between. The CDR3 sequence: CASSFAGYYNEQFF. CDR3 bases: TGTGCCAGCAGCTTTGCGGGTTACTACAATGAGCAGTTCTTC.

The gene calls are TRBV18 and TRBJ2-7; unclear D gene. The CDR3 has 13 residues. Deletions cut 0 bases from V and 0 bases from J, with 3 bases between. Looked up from germline, CDR1 is KGHSH and CDR2 is LQKENI. The CDR3 is CASSPPSSYEQYF. CDR3 sequence (DNA): TGTGCCAGCTCACCACCGAGCTCCTACGAGCAGTACTTC. Supplemented by reference TRBV18 and TRBJ2-7, the full variable domain reads NAGVMQNPRHLVRRRGQEARLRCSPMKGHSHVYWYRQLPEEGLKFMVYLQKENIIDESGMPKERFSAEFPKEGPSILRIQQVVRGDSAAYFCASSPPSSYEQYFGPGTRLTVT.

A single count supports this clone. The gene calls are TRBV10-3 and TRBJ2-2; D call uncertain. The CDR3 extends over 13 amino acids. The V end was cut by 4 bases, the J end by 6 bases, with 9 bases between. Germline V lookup: CDR1 ENHRY, CDR2 SYGVKD. Written as DNA, the CDR3 is TGTGCCATCAGTGGTAACCAGGCCGGGGAGCTGTTTTTT. It translates to CAISGNQAGELFF.

This chain joins TRBV7-7 and TRBJ2-5; 9 nucleotides align to TRBD1. CDR1 and CDR2 (germline): SSHAT, FNYEAQ (reference sequence). The CDR3 covers 15 residues. The chain's CDR3 is CASGSGTGKGETQYF. The CDR3 DNA is TGTGCTAGCGGTTCCGGGACAGGGAAAGGGGAGACCCAGTACTTC. The entire variable domain, with the rest obtained from reference TRBV7-7 and TRBJ2-5, is as follows: GAGVSQSPRYKVTKRGQDVTLRCDPISSHATLYWYQQALGQGPEFLTYFNYEAQPDKSGLPSDRFSAERPEGSISTLTIQRTEQRDSAMYRCASGSGTGKGETQYFGPGTRLLVL.

This chain joins TRBV10-3 and TRBJ1-2, with D possibly TRBD1 on 5 matching bases. Deletions cut 3 bases from V and 12 bases from J, with 23 bases between. CDR1 is ENHRY, CDR2 SYGVKD, per germline. There are 15 residues in the CDR3. The DNA for the CDR3 is TGTGCCATCAGTGAAACAACCGGGACGGGAGAGTCCCACACCTTC. Translation gives CAISETTGTGESHTF.

The genes are TRBV2 and TRBJ2-1; 8 bases agree with TRBD1. This CDR3 comprises 15 residues. CDR1 and CDR2 (germline): SNHLY, FYNNEI. Unmatched junction bases numbered 7, after V lost 4 bases and J lost 5 bases. The chain's CDR3 is CASSGWDRNNNEQFF. DNA for the CDR3: TGTGCCAGCAGTGGTTGGGACAGGAACAACAATGAGCAGTTCTTC.

The chain employs TRBV29-1 and TRBJ2-3; the match to TRBD2 covers 9 bases. The germline gives CDR1 SQVTM, CDR2 ANQGSEA. CDR3 size: 15 residues. J gave up 6 bases and V 5 bases, and 12 bases lay outside the gene matches. CDR3 DNA: TGCAGCGTTCGTTTCCTAGCGGGAAGTACGGATACGCAGTATTTT. Translated, it gives CSVRFLAGSTDTQYF.